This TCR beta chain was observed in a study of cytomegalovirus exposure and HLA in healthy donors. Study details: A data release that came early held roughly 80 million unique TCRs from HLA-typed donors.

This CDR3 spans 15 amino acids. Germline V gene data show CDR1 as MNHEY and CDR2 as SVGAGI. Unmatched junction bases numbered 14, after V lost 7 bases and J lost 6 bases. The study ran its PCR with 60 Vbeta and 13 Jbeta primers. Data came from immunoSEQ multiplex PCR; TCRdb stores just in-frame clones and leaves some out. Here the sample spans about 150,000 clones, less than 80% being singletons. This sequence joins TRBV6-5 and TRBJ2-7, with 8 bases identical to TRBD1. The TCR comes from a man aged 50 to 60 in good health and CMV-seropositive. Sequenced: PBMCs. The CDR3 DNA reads TGTGCCAGCAAGCCCTACTTTTCGGACAGGGCCGAGCAGTACTTC. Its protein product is CASKPYFSDRAEQYF.